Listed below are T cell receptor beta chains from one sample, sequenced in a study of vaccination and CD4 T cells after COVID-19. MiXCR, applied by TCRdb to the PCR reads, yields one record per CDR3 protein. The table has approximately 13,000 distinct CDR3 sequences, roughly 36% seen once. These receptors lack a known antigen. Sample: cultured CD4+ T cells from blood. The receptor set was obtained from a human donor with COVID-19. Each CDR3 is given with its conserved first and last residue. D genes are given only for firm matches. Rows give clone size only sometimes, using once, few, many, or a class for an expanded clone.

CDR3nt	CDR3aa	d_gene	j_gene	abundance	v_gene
TGCAGCGTTGCTGCCAATGGAAACACCATATATTTT	CSVAANGNTIYF	.	TRBJ1-3	.	TRBV29-1
TGTGCCAGCAGCTTAAGGGAGGGGGGGCTTAGATTCACAGATACGCAGTATTTT	CASSLREGGLRFTDTQYF	.	TRBJ2-3	.	TRBV7-9
TGTGCCAGCAGTATCCTCAGGGGGGAAGCTTTCTTT	CASSILRGEAFF	TRBD1	TRBJ1-1	.	TRBV7-9
TGCAGTGCTAAGACCCAGGGGATCCTTGAAAAACTGTTTTTT	CSAKTQGILEKLFF	.	TRBJ1-4	medium-sized	TRBV20-1
TGTGCCAGCAGTCTTTCCACAGATACGCAGTATTTT	CASSLSTDTQYF	.	TRBJ2-3	.	TRBV28
TGTGCCAGCATCCTAATGGGGTATAATTCACCCCTCCACTTT	CASILMGYNSPLHF	.	TRBJ1-6	few	TRBV27
TGCAGCGCCGCCGGGGGTCGGGACATTCAGTACTTC	CSAAGGRDIQYF	.	TRBJ2-4	few	TRBV20-1
TGTGCCAGCAGCTTGGCCGGGAGTGGTGGCTACACCTTC	CASSLAGSGGYTF	.	TRBJ1-2	few	TRBV5-4
TGTGCCAGCAAGAAAAGGGGTTCACCCCTCCACTTT	CASKKRGSPLHF	.	TRBJ1-6	few	TRBV12-3/TRBV12-4
TGTGCCATCACTCAACTGGGGGGCCAGGGCAATGAGCAGTTCTTC	CAITQLGGQGNEQFF	.	TRBJ2-1	.	TRBV10-3
TGTGCCAGTAGCCCTACCGGGACAGGGGGGGACTACACCTTC	CASSPTGTGGDYTF	TRBD1	TRBJ1-2	few	TRBV7-9
TGTGCCAGTAGGGTAACGTCTGGGCGAAATGAAAAACTGTTTTTT	CASRVTSGRNEKLFF	.	TRBJ1-4	.	TRBV19
TGTGCCAGCAGTGACTCGAGCAGGGCGAACACTGAAGCTTTCTTT	CASSDSSRANTEAFF	.	TRBJ1-1	.	TRBV6-4
TGCGCCAGCAGCCAAGATGGGGCACAGGGAAGTGCGTATGGCTACACCTTC	CASSQDGAQGSAYGYTF	.	TRBJ1-2	.	TRBV4-1
TGTGCCAGCAGTGAAATGGGGACTGCTAACTATGGCTACACCTTC	CASSEMGTANYGYTF	.	TRBJ1-2	.	TRBV6-1
TGTGCCAGCACCTTGGGACTAGCGGGGGTGGGTGAGCAGTTCTTC	CASTLGLAGVGEQFF	TRBD2	TRBJ2-1	.	TRBV2
TGTGCCAGCAGCTTGGGAGGGGGGAAGACCCAGTACTTC	CASSLGGGKTQYF	.	TRBJ2-5	.	TRBV7-9
TGTGCCAGCAGTATCAACAGGGCGAATCAGCCCCAGCATTTT	CASSINRANQPQHF	.	TRBJ1-5	few	TRBV6-1
TGTGCCAGCAGTTTCTTGATGAGGCTGGATTCACCCCTCCACTTT	CASSFLMRLDSPLHF	.	TRBJ1-6	few	TRBV28
TGTGCCAGTAGTTTCTACCCCCGGGACACCTTGCGAAATTCACCCCTCCACTTT	CASSFYPRDTLRNSPLHF	.	TRBJ1-6	.	TRBV19
TGCGCCAGCAGCTTGGAGGCGGGGGAAAATGGCTACACCTTC	CASSLEAGENGYTF	.	TRBJ1-2	.	TRBV5-1
TGTGCCAGCAGCCCATTAACTAGCGGGGGGCCCGAGTACTTC	CASSPLTSGGPEYF	TRBD2	TRBJ2-5	few	TRBV7-2
TGTGCCAGCAGCTGGGTCAGGGGGCGCCCCAACTATGGCTACACCTTC	CASSWVRGRPNYGYTF	TRBD1	TRBJ1-2	once	TRBV5-8